This T cell receptor (beta chain) was captured in a study of OX40 agonist ivuxolimab in advanced cancers. Regarding the research as a whole: The costimulatory receptor OX40 (CD134) was targeted by ivuxolimab, a fully human IgG2 agonistic monoclonal antibody. Intravenous ivuxolimab was administered to patients every 2 weeks at six dose levels: 0.01, 0.1, 0.3, 1.5, 3 and 10 mg/kg. Of the roughly 51 patients in dose escalation, some 20 had hepatocellular carcinoma, some 15 had melanoma, 9 had renal cell carcinoma and 9 had head and neck cancer. A male proportion of 82.7% and a mean age of around 60 years, ranging from 23 to 79, were recorded for the dose-escalation cohort. Prior anti-PD-1, anti-PD-L1 or anti-CTLA-4 therapy was permitted, and 40% to 50% of dose-escalation patients had received checkpoint inhibitors. Partial responses occurred in three dose-escalation patients: two with cutaneous melanoma and one with hepatocellular carcinoma. Peripheral TCRbeta sequencing aimed to test whether ivuxolimab altered TCR sequence diversity and caused clonal T-cell expansion. The paper reports the monotherapy dose-escalation portion (N of about 47 patients) of the phase I ivuxolimab trial. Broader findings and caveats from the paper: Low levels of normalized T-cell clonal expansion were also seen in some patients who did not respond. After ivuxolimab, CD8+ T cells had more expanded clones than CD4+ T cells on average. At doses from 0.1 to 3.0 mg/kg, clonal expansion was seen in both CD4+ and CD8+ blood T cells between baseline and week 6. Which antigens the clonally expanded peripheral T cells were specific for was not determined. Partial responders in the 0.1-3.0 mg/kg groups had among the lowest normalized peripheral clonal expansion, especially among CD8+ T cells.

Patients with a history of autoimmune disease or receiving systemic immunosuppression were excluded from the trial. In every dose cohort, peripheral blood was drawn for TCR sequencing at baseline, cycle 4 day 1, and cycle 7 day 1. The samples were taken from a phase I, first-in-human, multicenter, open-label dose-escalation trial of ivuxolimab. Adults with locally advanced or metastatic melanoma, renal cell carcinoma, hepatocellular carcinoma or head and neck squamous cell carcinoma were enrolled in the trial. Before TCR sequencing, CD4+ T cells and CD8+ T cells were sorted from peripheral blood as separate populations. Genomic DNA was extracted from sorted cells for sequencing of the TCRbeta CDR3 region. The immunoSEQ Assay was used to sequence the TCRbeta CDR3 regions. Imported from immuneACCESS, the table was reduced by TCRdb to in-frame sequences with V and J called. These copies leave out some clones; in studies compared against another copy, an unresolved V gene accounts for under half, and the cause of the remainder is not known. A total of approximately 52,000 clones appear in this sample, more than 75% of them only once. Jointly, the top ten make up roughly 9.9% of the sample.

A word on this clone: The clone's antigen remains unknown. No clone much larger than this one lies a single base away; base qualities are absent.

The germline V gene encodes CDR1 SNHLY and CDR2 FYNNEI. The CDR3 contains 13 residues, cysteine and phenylalanine counted. This entry keeps only the CDR3 DNA: 39 bases, framed from base 1. The V end loses 3 bases and the J end loses 5 bases, and a stretch of 8 bases separates them. This TCR derives from an adult with an advanced solid tumor such as melanoma, head and neck, liver or kidney cancer. Sample: CD4+ or CD8+ T cells sorted from blood, taken in a trial of the OX40 agonist ivuxolimab. In this chain, TRBV2 is recombined with TRBJ2-1, with no confidently assigned D gene. The DNA reads as follows: TGTGCCAGCAGTGAGGGCCCTGACAATGAGCAGTTCTTC. This gives the protein CASSEGPDNEQFF.